The 30 T cell receptor beta chains in this list originate from one sample, sequenced in a study of T cells in Graves' hyperthyroidism and ophthalmopathy. Amplified TCR beta CDR3 regions derived from RNA transcripts. Primed by the HTBI set, a first-round RT-PCR was run on the TCR CDR3. TCRdb used MiXCR to reprocess the multiplex PCR reads, holding one entry per CDR3 protein. The sample contains some 180,000 distinct CDR3 sequences, roughly a sixth of which appear only once. The source material was blood. The receptors stem from a woman in her fifties or sixties with Graves' hyperthyroidism.

This clonotype was found many times. The chain has TRBV20-1 and TRBJ1-4; D is unclear. CDR1 and CDR2 (germline): DFQATT, SNEGSKA (reference sequence). The V end was cut by 3 bases, the J end by 7 bases, with 12 bases between. The CDR3 is 13 amino acids. CDR3 bases: TGCAGTGCTAGGGTGGGCGCGGGTGAAAAACTGTTTTTT. The encoded protein is CSARVGAGEKLFF.

Worth noting for this clonotype: A much larger clone differs by one base, so this may be a read error. The chain combines TRBV4-1 with TRBJ2-1; D possibly corresponds to TRBD1 (5 bases). The CDR3 extends over 14 amino acids. Germline CDR1 and CDR2: MGHRA and YSYEKL. The ends were cut back, 6 bases at V and 10 bases at J, with 19 bases in the middle. CDR3 in amino acids: CASRKVTGFNEQFF. CDR3 nucleotides: TGCGCCAGCAGAAAGGTCACAGGTTTCAACGAGCAGTTCTTC.

Many counts were recorded for this clonotype. V usage is TRBV11-3 and J usage is TRBJ2-5; 7 bases line up with TRBD2. The CDR3 has 19 amino acids. Germline values: CDR1 SGHNT, CDR2 YENEEA. V was clipped by 0 bases and J by 1 base; unmatched bases: 14. The CDR3 DNA follows: TGTGCCAGCAGCTTAGATTCCAGAGAGGCGGGACTATCCCAAGAGACCCAGTACTTC. Amino acids: CASSLDSREAGLSQETQYF.

The sample holds many counts of this clonotype. The gene calls are TRBV9 and TRBJ1-1, with a possible D match to TRBD1 (6 bases). Looked up from germline, CDR1 is SGDLS and CDR2 is YYNGEE. CDR3 length equals 16 residues. Trimming left V 0 bases short and J 3 bases short, with 15 bases between. CDR3 residues: CASSVGGGRGYTEAFF. CDR3 in DNA: TGTGCCAGCAGCGTAGGTGGAGGCAGGGGATACACTGAAGCTTTCTTT.

This clonotype was counted ten times or more. V is TRBV20-1 and J is TRBJ2-5, with 8 bases aligning to TRBD2. J gave up 3 bases and V 6 bases, and 12 bases lay outside the gene matches. Germline V CDR1 and CDR2: DFQATT, SNEGSKA (reference sequence). The CDR3 has 15 amino acids. CDR3 bases: TGCAGTGCCTCCGGGACTAGTAGAGGGGAAGAGACCCAGTACTTC. Its translation is CSASGTSRGEETQYF.

The chain carries TRBV6-1 and TRBJ1-1, with 7 bases fitting TRBD1. The CDR3 is 15 residues long. Germline lookup yields CDR1 MNHNS and CDR2 SASEGT. V trimming: 6 bases; J trimming: 5 bases; junction bases outside the gene matches: 12. DNA of the CDR3: TGTGCCAGCAGCACCCCCGGACAGGCGTTAACTGAAGCTTTCTTT. Translation gives CASSTPGQALTEAFF.

Points on this clonotype: A much more abundant neighbour one base away suggests this may be a read error. The chain carries TRBV6-1 and TRBJ2-3; 7 bases align to TRBD1. Germline V gene sequence: CDR1 MNHNS, CDR2 SASEGT. This CDR3 is 16 amino acids long. With 8 bases clipped from V and 5 bases from J, the junction kept 16 bases outside the gene matches. The DNA for the CDR3 is TGTGCCAGCGGCCGGACCCAGACAGGGCAAGGAGATACGCAGTATTTT. Its translation: CASGRTQTGQGDTQYF.

A remark on this clonotype: Mismatch with germline at one junction end may stem from a read error. The chain combines TRBV2 with TRBJ2-1, with D possibly being TRBD1 (5 bases). This CDR3 spans 16 amino acids. Germline CDR1 and CDR2: SNHLY and FYNNEI. CDR3 sequence (DNA): TGTGCCAGCAGTGAAGCGCGGCAGGGTATGCGGAATGGGCAGTTCTTC. Protein sequence: CASSEARQGMRNGQFF.

This clonotype showed up just a few times. The junction does not match germline at one end; this may be a read error. The V gene is TRBV28, the J gene TRBJ1-2, with TRBD1 as a possible D gene (6 bases). Germline values: CDR1 MDHEN, CDR2 SYDVKM. The CDR3 totals 15 residues. This CDR3 is CASMLPRDKKYGYTF. In nucleotides, the CDR3 is TGCGCCAGCATGCTACCCCGGGACAAGAAGTATGGCTACACCTTC.

Many counts were recorded for this clonotype. J is TRBJ2-3 and V is TRBV7-3; 15 nucleotides agree with TRBD2. The trim removed 5 bases at V and 0 bases at J, leaving 6 bases unmatched. The CDR3 covers 18 residues. CDR1 is SGHTA and CDR2 is FQGTGA in the germline V gene. DNA of the CDR3: TGTGCCAGCAGCCGTATCGGGACTAGCGGGAGGAGCACAGATACGCAGTATTTT. As protein: CASSRIGTSGRSTDTQYF.

Remarks on this clonotype: A much larger clone differs by one base, so this may be a read error. The V and J genes are TRBV3-1 and TRBJ2-7; maybe TRBD2 (6 bases). CDR1 is LGHDT and CDR2 is YNNKEL in the germline V gene (reference sequence). V was pared by 0 bases and J by 0 bases, with 21 bases between. This CDR3 region has 19 residues. The CDR3 DNA follows: TGTGCCAGCAGCCAAGATTTAAGGGGAAGGGACTCCCACTCCTACGAGCAGTACTTC. It encodes CASSQDLRGRDSHSYEQYF.

Many counts were recorded for this clonotype. The rearrangement links TRBV3-1 to TRBJ2-1; D may be TRBD1 or TRBD2 (5 bases each). In germline, CDR1 is LGHDT, CDR2 YNNKEL (reference sequence). Trimming left V 3 bases short and J 7 bases short, with 16 bases between. CDR3 size: 15 residues. CDR3 nucleotides: TGTGCCAGCAGCCAGGGGCTAGCAACCGGAAATGAGCAGTTCTTC. Translated, it gives CASSQGLATGNEQFF.

This clonotype showed up just a few times. The rearrangement links TRBV14 to TRBJ2-1; 7 nucleotides align to TRBD1. Germline loops: CDR1 SGHDN, CDR2 FVKESK. The V segment lost 0 bases and the J segment 8 bases; nucleotides outside the gene matches: 7. The length of the CDR3 is 15 residues. DNA of the CDR3: TGTGCCAGCAGCCAAGACTACGACAGGGTTTATGAGCAGTTCTTC. Translating gives CASSQDYDRVYEQFF.

On this clonotype itself: As the CDR3 is not closed by the conserved phenylalanine or tryptophan, this likely results from a read error. The chain uses TRBV7-9 and TRBJ1-2; 7 nucleotides agree with TRBD1. Germline CDR1 SEHNR, CDR2 FQNEAQ (reference sequence). This CDR3 spans 14 amino acids. V gave up 5 bases and J gave up 3 bases; unmatched junction bases: 6. The CDR3 DNA follows: TGTGCCAGCAGCAACCAGGGGGGATACTATGGCTACACCTCC. Amino acid sequence: CASSNQGGYYGYTS.

The chain links TRBV7-2 to TRBJ2-7; 9 bases are a match to TRBD2. From germline, CDR1 is SGHTA and CDR2 FQGNSA. This CDR3 spans 16 amino acids. V gave up 4 bases and J gave up 2 bases; unmatched junction bases: 9. This CDR3 reads CASSSTTSGPTYEQYF. The CDR3 nucleotides read TGTGCCAGCAGCTCAACCACTAGCGGGCCCACCTACGAGCAGTACTTC.

This clonotype came up once. J is TRBJ2-2 and V is TRBV19, with 9 bases lining up with TRBD2. The CDR3 spans 17 residues. Per the germline V gene, CDR1 is LNHDA and CDR2 is SQIVND (reference sequence). Trimming cost V 3 bases and J 6 bases; bases outside gene matches: 11. CDR3 sequence: CASSMLMVAGAPGELFF. CDR3 in DNA: TGTGCCAGTAGTATGCTCATGGTAGCGGGAGCGCCCGGGGAGCTGTTTTTT. Based on the CDR3 plus reference TRBV19 and TRBJ2-2, the full variable domain is DGGITQSPKYLFRKEGQNVTLSCEQNLNHDAMYWYRQDPGQGLRLIYYSQIVNDFQKGDIAEGYSVSREKKESFPLTVTSAQKNPTAFYLCASSMLMVAGAPGELFFGEGSRLTVL.

This chain uses TRBV6-5 with TRBJ2-2; possible D gene TRBD1, 6 bases. The V end was cut by 1 base, the J end by 6 bases, with 12 bases between. Germline V lookup: CDR1 MNHEY, CDR2 SVGAGI. The CDR3 length is 15 residues. CDR3 sequence reads: CASSYLSGAAGELFF. The CDR3 DNA sequence: TGTGCCAGCAGTTACTTATCAGGGGCCGCCGGGGAGCTGTTTTTT.

This clonotype was counted a few times. V and J are TRBV7-2 and TRBJ1-1; TRBD1 matches 8 bases. The J segment lost 6 bases and the V segment lost 2 bases, leaving 5 bases of the junction unmatched. Germline values: CDR1 SGHTA, CDR2 FQGNSA. This CDR3 is built from 14 residues. CDR3 protein: CASSLSQGAPEAFF. Written as DNA, the CDR3 is TGTGCCAGCAGCTTATCCCAGGGGGCCCCTGAAGCTTTCTTT.

Comment on this clonotype: Possible read error: a much larger clone is one base away. The chain employs TRBV30 and TRBJ2-1, with D possibly being TRBD2 (6 bases). CDR1 and CDR2 (germline): GTSNPN, SVGIG (reference sequence). The CDR3 extends over 15 amino acids. The DNA of the CDR3 is TGTGCCTGGAGAGTGGACGGGAGAAACAACAATGAGCAGTCCTTC. Translation gives CAWRVDGRNNNEQSF.

This clonotype was seen only a few times. The V and J genes are TRBV3-1 and TRBJ2-3; a weak D match, TRBD2 (6 bases). This CDR3 region has 17 residues. The V end lost 1 base, the J end lost 8 bases, and 22 bases lay between the germline ends. Germline CDR1 LGHDT, CDR2 YNNKEL (reference sequence). The CDR3 spells CASSQVVASAQPFTQYF. The CDR3 coding sequence is TGTGCCAGCAGCCAAGTCGTGGCTAGCGCCCAACCTTTTACGCAGTATTTT.

This clonotype showed up many times. The rearrangement links TRBV27 to TRBJ1-6; D call uncertain. Between the trimmed V and J ends, which lost 0 bases and 12 bases, there was a span of 6 bases. The CDR3 runs to 12 residues. The germline gives CDR1 MNHEY, CDR2 SMNVEV (reference sequence). Here the CDR3 reads CASSLSGRPLHF. The CDR3 coding sequence is TGTGCCAGCAGTTTATCCGGCAGACCCCTCCACTTT.

V is TRBV6-1 and J is TRBJ1-5, with unresolved D. CDR1 and CDR2 (germline): MNHNS, SASEGT. V gave up 6 bases and J gave up 2 bases, with 14 bases separating them. The CDR3 totals 15 residues. Here the CDR3 DNA reads TGTGCCAGCAGCAGGACCGACAATGGCAATCAGCCCCAGCATTTT. This codes for CASSRTDNGNQPQHF.

This clonotype was seen many times. The chain combines TRBV10-3 with TRBJ2-3, with D unresolved. The CDR3 extends over 15 amino acids. Trimming left V 8 bases short and J 2 bases short, with 17 bases between. CDR1 ENHRY and CDR2 SYGVKD come from the germline V gene. CDR3 region: CAIAPNGGDTDTQYF. In DNA form, the CDR3 reads TGTGCCATCGCTCCAAACGGCGGAGACACAGATACGCAGTATTTT.

This clonotype was seen many times. CDR3 nucleotide sequence: TGTGCCAGCAGTAAGGGGGATACGCAGTATTTT. Translation: CASSKGDTQYF. The rearrangement joins TRBV6-1 to TRBJ2-3, with a possible D match to TRBD1 (5 bases). The V gene lost 5 bases and the J gene lost 6 bases, with 6 bases spanning the gap. CDR3 length: 11 amino acids. Germline V CDR1 and CDR2: MNHNS, SASEGT.

There are many counts of this clonotype. The rearrangement joins TRBV28 to TRBJ2-5, with 11 bases matching TRBD2. After removal of 3 bases from V and 9 bases from J, the junction contained 18 bases not matched to a gene. The CDR3 extends over 18 amino acids. Germline values: CDR1 MDHEN, CDR2 SYDVKM. The CDR3 coding sequence is TGTGCCAGCAGTTTCGGACTAGCGGGCACTTCCCTCGGTGGGGCCCAGTACTTC. Its translation is CASSFGLAGTSLGGAQYF.

V gene TRBV11-2 combines with J gene TRBJ2-1; D remains unclear. CDR1 and CDR2 from the germline V gene are SGHAT and FQNNGV. This CDR3 has 14 residues. Trimming stripped 1 base from V and 6 bases from J, with 10 bases between. CDR3 DNA sequence: TGTGCCAGCAGCTTAGCACCGGGTCGCAATGAGCAGTTCTTC. This translates into CASSLAPGRNEQFF.

A single count supports this clonotype. Compared with germline, one end of the junction differs, possibly owing to a read error. The V gene is TRBV6-2 or TRBV6-3, the J gene TRBJ2-7; 7 nucleotides agree with TRBD1. The CDR3 runs 14 residues. Germline CDR1 reads MNHEY; CDR2 reads SVGEGT. The CDR3 spells CASSLDRSSDEQYF. The CDR3 DNA is TGTGCCAGCAGCCTGGACAGGAGCTCCGACGAGCAGTACTTC.

The V call is TRBV28, the J call TRBJ2-7; 10 nucleotides align to TRBD2. Germline CDR1 is MDHEN and CDR2 is SYDVKM. V lost 5 bases, J lost 5 bases, and 3 bases stayed unmatched. The CDR3 spans 13 residues. As DNA, the CDR3 is TGTGCCAGCAGTCCCGGGACTAGCGACGAGCAGTACTTC. Residues: CASSPGTSDEQYF.

This chain joins TRBV6-5 and TRBJ1-4, with 7 bases that match TRBD1. J was trimmed by 2 bases and V by 6 bases; bases with no gene match: 6. The CDR3 length is 15 residues. From germline, CDR1 is MNHEY and CDR2 SVGAGI. The CDR3, as DNA: TGTGCCAGCAGCAACTCAGGGGGGACTAATGAAAAACTGTTTTTT. It is translated as CASSNSGGTNEKLFF.

This clonotype was recorded at least ten times. This rearrangement joins TRBV3-1 to TRBJ2-3, with TRBD2 matching over 8 bases. The CDR3 length is 15 residues. With V trimmed by 6 bases and J by 3 bases, 8 bases remained unmatched. Per germline, CDR1 LGHDT and CDR2 YNNKEL (reference sequence). The CDR3, as DNA: TGTGCCAGCAGTCCCCTCCAGCGGGGGACAGATACGCAGTATTTT. As protein: CASSPLQRGTDTQYF.